These T cell receptor beta chains were read from a single sample in a study of shared clonotypes between healthy human individuals. The repertoire was sequenced with immunoSEQ multiplex PCR; TCRdb's copy has only in-frame clones and lacks some. Of roughly 410,000 clones listed, around 96% were seen once; the top ten hold 0.25% to 0.35%. Sequencing input: memory CD8+ T cells sorted from blood. Every receptor here comes from a man aged 30-40 years in good health. Each CDR3 is given with its conserved first and last residue. D genes are given only for firm matches. Rows may omit the clone size; those that give it use once, few, many or a size class.

D	V	J	size	DNA	CDR3
TRBD2	TRBV25-1	TRBJ2-1	.	TGTGCCAGCAGTGAACTAAGAACTAGCGGGAGGGCCAATGAGCAGTTCTTC	CASSELRTSGRANEQFF
.	TRBV19	TRBJ1-2	few	TGTGCCAGTAGTATAGGGGGTGGCTACACCTTC	CASSIGGGYTF
TRBD2	TRBV25-1	TRBJ2-7	.	TGTGCCAGCAGTGATTCGGGGGGGACTAGCGGGAGGGCCGTCGAGCAGTACTTC	CASSDSGGTSGRAVEQYF
.	TRBV19	TRBJ1-1	.	TGTGCCAGTAGTCAGGGTCGGATCACTGAAGCTTTCTTT	CASSQGRITEAFF
.	TRBV19	TRBJ2-7	.	TGTGCCAGTAGTATCTGGGCCTCAGGTGAAGGCTCCTACGAGCAGTACTTC	CASSIWASGEGSYEQYF
.	TRBV18	TRBJ2-7	.	TGTGCCAGCTCACGGGGGGCCTACGAGCAGTACTTC	CASSRGAYEQYF
TRBD1	TRBV18	TRBJ1-2	.	TGTGCCAGCTCACCACCGAGACAGGGGGCCTACTATGGCTACACCTTC	CASSPPRQGAYYGYTF
TRBD1	TRBV6-1	TRBJ2-7	.	TGTGCCAGCAGTGTTGACAGGGGCTACGAGCAGTACTTC	CASSVDRGYEQYF
TRBD2	TRBV10-2	TRBJ2-5	.	TGCGCCAGCATCGTGGGACTAGCGGGAGGGGGGACCCAGTACTTC	CASIVGLAGGGTQYF
TRBD1	TRBV7-2	TRBJ2-5	.	TGTGCCAGCAGCTTTTTCCTCGGGACAGGGAAAGAGACCCAGTACTTC	CASSFFLGTGKETQYF